One sample yielded the 11 T cell receptor beta chains listed below, sequenced in a study of blood T cell repertoires in COVID-19. Sequenced by immunoSEQ multiplex PCR; TCRdb stores in-frame clones only, minus some. The table includes under 75,000 clones, 89% detected once. The sample was peripheral blood. Every receptor here comes from a man aged 50 or older with active COVID-19.

The V and J genes are TRBV10-3 and TRBJ2-2; 12 bases are shared with TRBD1. The V segment lost 4 bases and the J segment 4 bases; nucleotides outside the gene matches: 4. From germline, CDR1 is ENHRY and CDR2 SYGVKD. The CDR3 totals 16 residues. CDR3 sequence (DNA): TGTGCCATCAGTGCGGGACAGGGGGCGGGCACCGGGGAGCTGTTTTTT. This sequence encodes CAISAGQGAGTGELFF.

The gene calls are TRBV7-2 and TRBJ2-2, with a tentative D call TRBD2 (5 bases). This CDR3 region has 13 residues. V was pared by 5 bases and J by 4 bases, with 8 bases between. Germline V CDR1 and CDR2: SGHTA, FQGNSA. The CDR3 region has the DNA TGTGCCAGCAGCCCGGGGTTCACCGGGGAGCTGTTTTTT. Amino acid sequence: CASSPGFTGELFF.

The chain carries TRBV4-3 and TRBJ2-7, with D unclear. The CDR3 length is 15 residues. V was clipped by 0 bases and J by 4 bases, with 13 bases between them. Per germline, CDR1 LGHNA and CDR2 YSLEER. CDR3 residues: CASSQDGLASYEQYF. The DNA of the CDR3 is TGCGCCAGCAGCCAAGATGGGCTGGCGAGTTACGAGCAGTACTTC.

V is TRBV14 and J is TRBJ2-2; D is possibly TRBD2 (6 bases). Per germline, CDR1 SGHDN and CDR2 FVKESK. V lost 4 bases and J lost 4, with 13 bases in between. This CDR3 spans 15 amino acids. The chain's CDR3 is CASSPAWGGTGELFF. CDR3 nucleotides: TGTGCCAGCAGCCCCGCGTGGGGAGGCACCGGGGAGCTGTTTTTT.

This chain links TRBV4-3 with TRBJ2-7, with TRBD1 as a possible D gene (5 bases). The CDR3 has 14 residues. Between the trimmed V and J ends, which lost 7 bases and 0 bases, there was a span of 13 bases. The V gene's germline CDR1 is LGHNA and CDR2 YSLEER. The CDR3 sequence is CASKRGISSYEQYF. In DNA, the CDR3 is TGCGCCAGCAAAAGGGGCATAAGCTCCTACGAGCAGTACTTC.

This chain links TRBV7-2 with TRBJ1-2, with D unresolved. The CDR3 loop spans 16 amino acids. V lost 1 base and J 0 bases, leaving 12 bases between the germline ends. Germline V gene lookup returns CDR1 SGHTA and CDR2 FQGNSA. The CDR3 is CASSLVASPANYGYTF. The CDR3 DNA reads TGTGCCAGCAGCTTAGTGGCTAGCCCCGCTAACTATGGCTACACCTTC.

This rearrangement joins TRBV6-6 to TRBJ2-5; the match to TRBD2 covers 8 bases. This CDR3 region has 14 residues. From germline, CDR1 is MNHNY and CDR2 SVGAGI (reference sequence). V shed 2 bases, J shed 5 bases, and the junction held 4 bases outside the gene matches. The CDR3 reads CASSYRGGGETQYF. CDR3 nucleotide sequence: TGTGCCAGCAGTTACCGGGGGGGAGGGGAGACCCAGTACTTC.

J is TRBJ2-3 and V is TRBV27; 8 positions match TRBD2. Germline values: CDR1 MNHEY, CDR2 SMNVEV (reference sequence). The CDR3 contains 17 residues. With 5 bases clipped from V and 2 bases from J, the junction kept 12 bases outside the gene matches. This CDR3 reads CASSRPLSGGHTDTQYF. The DNA of the CDR3 is TGTGCCAGCAGTAGACCGCTCAGCGGGGGCCACACAGATACGCAGTATTTT.

CDR3 region: CASSLKDGGSYEQYF. The CDR3 region has the DNA TGCGCCAGCAGCTTAAAGGACGGGGGCTCCTACGAGCAGTACTTC. The chain links TRBV5-1 to TRBJ2-7; maybe TRBD2 (6 bases). The CDR3 length is 15 residues. V lost 2 bases, J lost 0 bases, and 12 bases lay in between. CDR1 and CDR2 from the germline V gene are SGHRS and YFSETQ. Using reference TRBV5-1 and TRBJ2-7 for the parts outside the CDR3, the full variable domain is KAGVTQTPRYLIKTRGQQVTLSCSPISGHRSVSWYQQTPGQGLQFLFEYFSETQRNKGNFPGRFSGRQFSNSRSEMNVSTLELGDSALYLCASSLKDGGSYEQYFGPGTRLTVT.

The V and J genes are TRBV7-8 and TRBJ2-3, with no clear D. CDR1 is SGHVS and CDR2 is FQNEAQ in the germline V gene. The length of the CDR3 is 15 residues. Trimming cost V 4 bases and J 1 base, with 12 bases left between them. The CDR3 nucleotides are TGTGCCAGCAGCTGGAGTACTCTGGGCACAGATACGCAGTATTTT. Its protein is CASSWSTLGTDTQYF. Filled out from reference TRBV7-8 and TRBJ2-3, the complete variable domain reads GAGVSQSPRYKVAKRGQDVALRCDPISGHVSLFWYQQALGQGPEFLTYFQNEAQLDKSGLPSDRFFAERPEGSVSTLKIQRTQQEDSAVYLCASSWSTLGTDTQYFGPGTRLTVL.

J is TRBJ2-5 and V is TRBV5-1; 9 bases are shared with TRBD2. Germline lookup yields CDR1 SGHRS and CDR2 YFSETQ. This CDR3 comprises 16 residues. Losses at the gene ends were 2 bases for V and 1 base for J; bases not matched to a gene: 6. Here the CDR3 reads CASSFFASGVQETQYF. DNA for the CDR3: TGCGCCAGCAGCTTCTTTGCTAGCGGGGTCCAAGAGACCCAGTACTTC.